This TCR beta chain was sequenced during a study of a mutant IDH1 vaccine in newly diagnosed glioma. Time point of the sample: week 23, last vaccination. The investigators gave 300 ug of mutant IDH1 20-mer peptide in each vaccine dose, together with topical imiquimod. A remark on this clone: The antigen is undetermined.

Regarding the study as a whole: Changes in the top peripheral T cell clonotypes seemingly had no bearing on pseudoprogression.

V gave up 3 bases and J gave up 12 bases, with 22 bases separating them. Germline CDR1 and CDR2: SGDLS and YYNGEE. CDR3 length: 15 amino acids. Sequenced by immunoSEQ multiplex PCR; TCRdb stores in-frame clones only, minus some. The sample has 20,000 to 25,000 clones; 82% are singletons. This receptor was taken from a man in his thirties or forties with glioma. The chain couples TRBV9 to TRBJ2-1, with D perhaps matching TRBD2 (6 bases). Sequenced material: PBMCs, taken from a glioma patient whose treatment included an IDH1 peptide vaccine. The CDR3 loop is CASSGPGLSSMVQFF. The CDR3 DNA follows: TGTGCCAGCAGCGGGCCGGGACTTTCGTCAATGGTGCAGTTCTTC.